Presented here are 25 T cell receptor beta chains from one specimen sequenced in a study of blood T cells in healthy people across ages. PCR was performed a second time for about 7 to 12 cycles using a sample-barcoded 5' primer and a J-beta primer mix. TCRdb re-analysed the 5' RACE reads in MiXCR, keeping a single row per CDR3 protein. The sample has about 770,000 distinct CDR3 sequences; approximately 48% are singletons. What was sequenced was blood. Receptors originate from a man aged 60 to 69 in good health.

CDR3 nucleotide sequence: TGCAGTGCTAGCCACAGGACCTCAATCGCAACTAATGAAAAACTGTTTTTT. Translated: CSASHRTSIATNEKLFF. This chain joins TRBV20-1 and TRBJ1-4; TRBD1 might be the D (5 bases). The V and J ends lost 3 bases and 0 bases respectively, with 17 bases between them. This CDR3 contains 17 residues. CDR1 is DFQATT, CDR2 SNEGSKA, per germline (reference sequence).

The chain is built from TRBV7-3 and TRBJ2-1; D not resolved. Trimming shortened V by 2 bases and J by 1 base, and 9 bases separated the two germline ends. CDR3 length: 15 amino acids. Germline V lookup: CDR1 SGHTA, CDR2 FQGTGA. This CDR3 reads CASSLEARSYNEQFF. The CDR3 DNA follows: TGTGCCAGCAGCTTAGAAGCGCGTTCCTACAATGAGCAGTTCTTC.

The sample holds a few counts of this clonotype. The rearrangement uses TRBV11-2 and TRBJ2-3, with 8 bases that match TRBD2. This CDR3 has 14 amino acids. The germline V gene encodes CDR1 SGHAT and CDR2 FQNNGV. J was trimmed by 4 bases and V by 7 bases; bases with no gene match: 7. CDR3 bases: TGTGCCAGCACCGGGGGGGGCGTCGCAGATACGCAGTATTTT. Protein sequence: CASTGGGVADTQYF.

This clonotype was counted once. A read error may explain this, as a much larger clone is one base away. The V gene is TRBV12-3 or TRBV12-4, the J gene TRBJ2-3; 7 nucleotides line up with TRBD1. The length of the CDR3 is 12 residues. CDR3: CASSKGTDTEYF. The CDR3 bases are TGTGCCAGCAGCAAGGGGACAGATACGGAGTATTTT.

The chain employs TRBV5-1 and TRBJ2-7; weak D call: TRBD1 (6 bases). The CDR3 runs to 14 residues. Per the germline V gene, CDR1 is SGHRS and CDR2 is YFSETQ. Trimming took 2 bases from V and 1 from J, leaving 10 bases between them. The CDR3 DNA reads TGCGCCAGCAGCTTCTTTCAGGGGTCCTACGAGCAGTACTTC. It codes for CASSFFQGSYEQYF. The full variable domain, rest sourced from reference TRBV5-1 and TRBJ2-7, is KAGVTQTPRYLIKTRGQQVTLSCSPISGHRSVSWYQQTPGQGLQFLFEYFSETQRNKGNFPGRFSGRQFSNSRSEMNVSTLELGDSALYLCASSFFQGSYEQYFGPGTRLTVT.

V is TRBV28 and J is TRBJ2-4, with a weak D call TRBD1 (6 bases). The J call is doubtful: the DNA matches TRBJ2-7 better. The CDR3 runs to 12 residues. From germline, CDR1 is MDHEN and CDR2 SYDVKM. CDR3 DNA: TGTGCCGGCGGACAGTCGCCTTACGAGCAGTACTTC. Translating it yields CAGGQSPYEQYF.

The rearrangement joins TRBV4-1 to TRBJ1-2; TRBD1 aligns across 8 bases. This CDR3 has 17 residues. Germline CDR1 and CDR2: MGHRA and YSYEKL. V was pared by 2 bases and J by 6 bases, with 14 bases of the junction left unmatched. The chain's CDR3 is CASSQYVGEDRGHGYTF. CDR3 nucleotide sequence: TGCGCCAGCAGCCAATACGTTGGGGAAGACAGGGGTCATGGCTACACCTTC.

V gene TRBV6-5 combines with J gene TRBJ1-2; D might be TRBD1 (5 bases). The CDR3 is made up of 14 amino acids. CDR1 and CDR2 (germline): MNHEY, SVGAGI. The V end was cut by 6 bases, the J end by 2 bases, with 13 bases between. The CDR3: CASRTGDLNYGYTF. The CDR3 bases are TGTGCCAGCAGAACGGGGGACCTAAACTATGGCTACACCTTC.

The V gene is TRBV27, the J gene TRBJ2-4; possibly TRBD2 for D (6 bases). V was pared by 6 bases and J by 5 bases, with 11 bases between. Germline assignment: CDR1 MNHEY and CDR2 SMNVEV (reference sequence). CDR3 size: 13 residues. Written as DNA, the CDR3 is TGTGCCAGCAGCCGGACTACCCAAAACATTCAGTACTTC. Protein product: CASSRTTQNIQYF.

This clonotype was counted ten times or more. The chain combines TRBV6-2 or TRBV6-3 with TRBJ1-5; D not certain. The germline V and J ends were trimmed by 6 bases and 0 bases, with 6 bases remaining between them. CDR3 length: 13 amino acids. CDR1 is MNHEY and CDR2 is SVGEGT in the germline V gene. The CDR3 reads CASSLNSNQPQHF. In nucleotides, the CDR3 is TGTGCCAGCAGCTTAAATAGCAATCAGCCCCAGCATTTT.

V and J are TRBV5-1 and TRBJ2-5; D may be TRBD1 or TRBD2 (5 bases each). Trimming took 5 bases from V and 1 from J, leaving 12 bases between them. Germline V gives CDR1 SGHRS, CDR2 YFSETQ. The CDR3 spans 14 residues. This CDR3 is CASSYGTTQETQYF. The CDR3, as DNA: TGCGCCAGCAGTTACGGGACGACCCAAGAGACCCAGTACTTC.

The gene calls are TRBV20-1 and TRBJ2-5; possible D gene TRBD1, 5 bases. The CDR3 totals 12 residues. Trimming cost V 6 bases and J 4 bases, with 12 bases left between them. Germline CDR1 DFQATT, CDR2 SNEGSKA (reference sequence). The CDR3 protein is CSAPDQGETQYF. The DNA of the CDR3 is TGCAGTGCCCCGGACCAGGGAGAGACCCAGTACTTC.

As concerns this clonotype: A read error likely explains this, since a far larger clone differs by one base. The chain links TRBV11-2 to TRBJ2-5; either TRBD1 or TRBD2 may fit D (5 bases each). The CDR3 is 14 residues long. CDR1 is SGHAT, CDR2 FQNNGV, per germline. The CDR3, as DNA: TGTGCCAGCAGCCCGGGGCAGTTCCAAAAGACCCAGTACTTC. Translated: CASSPGQFQKTQYF.

The genes are TRBV2 and TRBJ2-2, with 9 nucleotides matching TRBD2. This CDR3 is built from 15 residues. J was trimmed by 4 bases and V by 6 bases; bases with no gene match: 6. The germline V gene encodes CDR1 SNHLY and CDR2 FYNNEI. This chain's CDR3 is CASSTTSGVTGELFF. The CDR3 bases are TGTGCCAGCAGCACGACTAGCGGAGTCACCGGGGAGCTGTTTTTT. The full variable domain, rest sourced from reference TRBV2 and TRBJ2-2, is EPEVTQTPSHQVTQMGQEVILRCVPISNHLYFYWYRQILGQKVEFLVSFYNNEISEKSEIFDDQFSVERPDGSNFTLKIRSTKLEDSAMYFCASSTTSGVTGELFFGEGSRLTVL.

In its sample, this clonotype was seen once. V gene TRBV7-9 combines with J gene TRBJ2-1, with D perhaps matching TRBD1 (5 bases). The V gene's germline CDR1 is SEHNR and CDR2 FQNEAQ (reference sequence). CDR3 length: 15 amino acids. The V end lost 5 bases, the J end lost 0 bases, and 11 bases lay between the germline ends. Here the CDR3 DNA reads TGTGCCAGCAGCCGAAGACAGAGCTCCTACAATGAGCAGTTCTTC. It is translated as CASSRRQSSYNEQFF.

DNA of the CDR3: TGTGCCAGCAGCTTTGGGACAGGGCTACCCTATAATTCACCCCTCCACTTT. The encoded protein is CASSFGTGLPYNSPLHF. The rearrangement uses TRBV11-2 and TRBJ1-6, with TRBD1 identical over 9 bases. The CDR3 loop spans 17 amino acids. Germline assignment: CDR1 SGHAT and CDR2 FQNNGV. The junction had 5 bases not matched to a gene; V was cut back by 3 bases and J by 2 bases.

The V and J genes are TRBV10-3 and TRBJ2-4; no clear D. The J call may be faulty, since TRBJ2-7 better matches the DNA end. This CDR3 region has 13 residues. Germline V gives CDR1 ENHRY, CDR2 SYGVKD. CDR3 DNA: TGTGCCACCTGCCTGGGCAGGACCGACGAGCAGTACTTC. Translation: CATCLGRTDEQYF.

This chain links TRBV15 with TRBJ2-1; 9 nucleotides line up with TRBD1. V gave up 3 bases and J gave up 4 bases; unmatched junction bases: 7. The germline CDR1 and CDR2 sequences are LNHNV and YYDKDF (reference sequence). The CDR3 contains 16 residues. CDR3 region: CATSSRDRGNYNEQFF. CDR3 in DNA: TGTGCCACCAGCAGCCGCGACAGGGGGAATTACAATGAGCAGTTCTTC.

The chain combines TRBV20-1 with TRBJ2-5; 13 bases agree with TRBD2. Per germline, CDR1 DFQATT and CDR2 SNEGSKA (reference sequence). This CDR3 contains 14 residues. The J segment lost 11 bases and the V segment lost 5 bases, leaving 11 bases of the junction unmatched. DNA for the CDR3: TGCAGTGCTTCTCCGGGACTAGCGGGGAAGGAGCAGTACTTC. Translated, it gives CSASPGLAGKEQYF.

With regard to this clonotype: This could be a read error, since a much larger clone is one nucleotide away. The chain joins TRBV14 to TRBJ2-5, with a weak D call TRBD1 (6 bases). CDR3 length equals 17 residues. CDR1 SGHDN and CDR2 FVKESK come from the germline V gene. The germline V and J ends were trimmed by 4 bases and 11 bases, with 29 bases remaining between them. Here the CDR3 reads CASSRLGPGKRDNEQYF. For the CDR3, the DNA is TGTGCCAGCAGCCGCTTAGGACCAGGGAAGAGGGACAATGAGCAGTACTTC. Variable domain in full (rest from reference TRBV14 and TRBJ2-5): EAGVTQFPSHSVIEKGQTVTLRCDPISGHDNLYWYRRVMGKEIKFLLHFVKESKQDESGMPNNRFLAERTGGTYSTLKVQPAELEDSGVYFCASSRLGPGKRDNEQYFGPGTRLLVL.

The chain links TRBV6-8 to TRBJ2-5; no reliable D call. Germline CDR1 and CDR2: MNHGY and SAAAGT. The CDR3 consists of 12 residues. V was clipped by 8 bases and J by 5 bases, with 12 bases between them. CDR3 protein: CASVVSRETQYF. The CDR3 DNA reads TGTGCCAGCGTAGTCTCGAGGGAGACCCAGTACTTC.

This clonotype was detected only a few times. The chain combines TRBV24-1 with TRBJ2-1; 7 positions agree with TRBD1. The CDR3 sequence is 18 residues long. Looked up from germline, CDR1 is KGHDR and CDR2 is SFDVKD. The J segment lost 7 bases and the V segment lost 3 bases, leaving 17 bases of the junction unmatched. CDR3 loop: CATSDGNAGGHFENEQFF. CDR3 DNA sequence: TGTGCCACCAGTGATGGGAACGCAGGGGGTCACTTTGAGAATGAGCAGTTCTTC.

This clonotype was seen a few times. The V call is TRBV29-1, the J call TRBJ2-1, with TRBD1 matching over 7 bases. Trimming removed 4 bases from V and 9 bases from J; junction bases left unmatched: 3. Germline V gene lookup returns CDR1 SQVTM and CDR2 ANQGSEA. The CDR3 has 11 amino acids. The CDR3 DNA is TGCAGCGTTGCGGGACAGCGTGAGCAGTTCTTC. Translation gives CSVAGQREQFF.

The chain recombines TRBV9 with TRBJ2-3; D unresolved. There are 14 residues in the CDR3. Deletions cut 3 bases from V and 2 bases from J, with 10 bases between. Germline V CDR1 and CDR2: SGDLS, YYNGEE. CDR3 amino acids: CASSARSNTDTQYF. CDR3 sequence (DNA): TGTGCCAGCAGCGCTCGGTCTAACACAGATACGCAGTATTTT.

J is TRBJ2-2 and V is TRBV29-1; 11 bases agree with TRBD2. After removal of 4 bases from V and 4 bases from J, the junction contained 2 bases not matched to a gene. CDR3 length equals 14 residues. CDR1 SQVTM and CDR2 ANQGSEA come from the germline V gene. The CDR3 region has the DNA TGCAGCGTTGGTAGCGGGGGGGCCACCGGGGAGCTGTTTTTT. Translating it yields CSVGSGGATGELFF.